This T cell receptor beta chain was recovered during a study of blood T cells in healthy people across ages. General study findings and limits: Long-lived donors had more naive CD4+ cells and higher diversity than aged donors. With age, beta diversity per million T cells declined roughly linearly, significantly by about 40.

Germline CDR1 reads DFQATT; CDR2 reads SNEGSKA (reference sequence). Trimming took 7 bases from V and 7 from J, leaving 17 bases between them. The CDR3 covers 13 residues. Alongside a J-beta primer mix, a sample-barcoded 5' primer served in a second PCR lasting about 7 to 12 cycles. All samples gave at least 3 million CDR3-containing paired-end reads. TCRdb re-derived calls from the 5' RACE reads in MiXCR, one entry per CDR3 protein. The profile shows hundreds of thousands of distinct CDR3 sequences, about 62% of them singletons. Only a few counts were recorded for this clonotype. Its antigen remains unidentified. Samples each had at least 5 micrograms of total RNA extracted.

This TCR was recovered from a man aged 25-40 years in good health. Source material: blood. The V call is TRBV20-1, the J call TRBJ2-1; weak D call: TRBD1 (5 bases). The CDR3 DNA reads as TGCAGTGGGGGAATGACAGCCTGGAATGAGCAGTTCTTC. Protein product: CSGGMTAWNEQFF.